The 27 T cell receptor beta chains presented below share a single source sample, sequenced in a study of T cell changes during pregnancy in multiple sclerosis. The assay was immunoSEQ multiplex PCR, and TCRdb's table has in-frame clones only and misses some. This table holds approximately 34,000 clones, approximately 87% found once. Here the sequenced sample was CD8+ T cells from peripheral blood mononuclear cells, taken after pregnancy. Receptors originate from a female donor with multiple sclerosis, enrolled in a pregnancy study.

J is TRBJ1-4 and V is TRBV9; TRBD1 matches at 7 bases. The V and J ends lost 0 bases and 8 bases, in that order; junction bases with no gene match: 4. The CDR3 has 14 amino acids. The germline gives CDR1 SGDLS, CDR2 YYNGEE. CDR3 bases: TGTGCCAGCAGCGTAGCGACAGGGCGGGAAAAACTGTTTTTT. It codes for CASSVATGREKLFF.

This chain links TRBV2 with TRBJ2-4; unclear D gene. The CDR3 runs 13 residues. With 8 bases removed from V and 6 bases from J, the gap between germline ends came to 14 bases. CDR1 and CDR2 (germline): SNHLY, FYNNEI. CDR3 amino acids: CASPSRALNIQYF. CDR3 bases: TGTGCCAGCCCGTCCCGCGCCTTAAACATTCAGTACTTC.

This clone has a single count. This CDR3 reads CASSWDRWYEQYF. In DNA, the CDR3 is TGCGCCAGCAGTTGGGACAGGTGGTACGAGCAGTACTTC. This chain joins TRBV10-2 and TRBJ2-7, with 8 bases aligning to TRBD1. V lost 5 bases to trimming and J lost 4 bases; unmatched junction nucleotides: 4. From germline, CDR1 is WSHSY and CDR2 SAAADI. The CDR3 runs 13 residues.

The gene calls are TRBV4-3 and TRBJ2-3, with TRBD2 matching over 8 bases. The V and J ends lost 1 base and 2 bases, in that order; junction bases with no gene match: 2. This CDR3 contains 15 residues. Per the germline V gene, CDR1 is LGHNA and CDR2 is YSLEER. The CDR3 reads CASSQAGGPTDTQYF. CDR3 DNA sequence: TGCGCCAGCAGCCAAGCGGGGGGGCCCACAGATACGCAGTATTTT.

This clone was detected only once. The J gene is TRBJ1-1, the V gene TRBV6-5; 9 bases fit TRBD1. V lost 6 bases, J lost 3 bases, and 5 bases stayed unmatched. The CDR3 has 14 residues. Germline V gene lookup returns CDR1 MNHEY and CDR2 SVGAGI. CDR3 residues: CASRAQGAYTEAFF. The CDR3 DNA reads TGTGCCAGCAGGGCACAGGGGGCGTACACTGAAGCTTTCTTT.

The V call is TRBV27, the J call TRBJ1-1; D may be TRBD1 (6 bases). This CDR3 is built from 15 residues. From germline, CDR1 is MNHEY and CDR2 SMNVEV (reference sequence). V lost 4 bases and J lost 3, with 15 bases in between. CDR3 protein: CASSSSPDRYTEAFF. CDR3 nucleotide sequence: TGTGCCAGCAGTTCCTCACCCGACAGGTACACTGAAGCTTTCTTT.

The chain joins TRBV19 to TRBJ1-5; no clear D gene. The CDR3 extends over 12 amino acids. Germline CDR1 is LNHDA and CDR2 is SQIVND (reference sequence). Trimming stripped 6 bases from V and 4 bases from J, with 7 bases between. The DNA of the CDR3 is TGTGCCAGTAGCCCCGGTAATCAGCCCCAGCATTTT. The encoded protein is CASSPGNQPQHF. Drawing the rest from reference TRBV19 and TRBJ1-5, the complete variable domain is DGGITQSPKYLFRKEGQNVTLSCEQNLNHDAMYWYRQDPGQGLRLIYYSQIVNDFQKGDIAEGYSVSREKKESFPLTVTSAQKNPTAFYLCASSPGNQPQHFGDGTRLSIL.

This chain joins TRBV19 and TRBJ2-1; 10 bases align to TRBD2. The length of the CDR3 is 15 residues. Germline V CDR1 and CDR2: LNHDA, SQIVND (reference sequence). Losses at the gene ends were 2 bases for V and 6 bases for J; bases not matched to a gene: 4. The CDR3 here is CASSIWLAGVNEQFF. The CDR3 region has the DNA TGTGCCAGTAGTATATGGCTAGCGGGGGTCAATGAGCAGTTCTTC.

V gene TRBV18 combines with J gene TRBJ2-3, with 7 bases that match TRBD1. The trim removed 2 bases at V and 2 bases at J, leaving 7 bases unmatched. The CDR3 is 16 residues long. Germline V gene sequence: CDR1 KGHSH, CDR2 LQKENI. The CDR3 here is CASSPAPGGDTDTQYF. The CDR3 nucleotides read TGTGCCAGCTCACCAGCTCCAGGGGGAGACACAGATACGCAGTATTTT.

The rearrangement links TRBV21-1 to TRBJ1-1; the table's D call TRBD1 went unverified against the DNA. TRBV21-1 is recorded as a pseudogene. CDR3 length: 15 residues. The CDR3 DNA reads as TGTGCCAGCAGCAAAGCAGTACAGGGTCGCACTGAAGCTTTCTTT. It specifies CASSKAVQGRTEAFF.

This chain connects TRBV6-1 to TRBJ2-7; TRBD1 aligns across 7 bases. Trimming cost V 0 bases and J 0 bases; bases outside gene matches: 2. Germline V gene lookup returns CDR1 MNHNS and CDR2 SASEGT. CDR3 length: 15 residues. The CDR3 DNA follows: TGTGCCAGCAGTGAAGCCGGGGACAGCTCCTACGAGCAGTACTTC. Translated: CASSEAGDSSYEQYF.

The chain couples TRBV4-3 to TRBJ2-1, with 16 bases that match TRBD2. The CDR3 is 18 amino acids. The trim removed 4 bases at V and 8 bases at J, leaving 11 bases unmatched. The germline V gene has CDR1 LGHNA and CDR2 YSLEER. The chain's CDR3 is CASSLGTSGGAGWDEQFF. CDR3 in DNA: TGCGCCAGCAGCCTAGGGACTAGCGGGGGGGCGGGCTGGGATGAGCAGTTCTTC.

The chain recombines TRBV5-1 with TRBJ2-6, with 7 positions matching TRBD1. V lost 3 bases and J lost 3; bases outside the gene matches: 3. CDR3 length: 15 amino acids. The germline CDR1 and CDR2 sequences are SGHRS and YFSETQ. The CDR3 loop is CASSSHRGGANVLTF. The CDR3 bases are TGCGCCAGCAGCTCACACAGGGGTGGGGCCAACGTCCTGACTTTC.

The chain combines TRBV5-4 with TRBJ1-2; the match to TRBD1 covers 8 bases. CDR1 is SGHNT and CDR2 is YYREEE in the germline V gene (reference sequence). The CDR3 length is 16 residues. Unmatched junction bases numbered 7, after V lost 2 bases and J lost 1 base. The CDR3 here is CASSFETGVFNYGYTF. DNA for the CDR3: TGTGCCAGCAGCTTCGAGACAGGGGTCTTTAACTATGGCTACACCTTC.

This clone was seen more than once but under ten times. CDR3 bases: TGCAGCGTTACAGGGGGGATGTTCAATGAGCAGTTCTTC. It is translated as CSVTGGMFNEQFF. V and J are TRBV29-1 and TRBJ2-1; 8 bases map to TRBD1. Germline trimming cut 5 bases from V and 6 bases from J; bases unmatched to any gene: 6. Germline V gene data show CDR1 as SQVTM and CDR2 as ANQGSEA. CDR3 length equals 13 residues.

V gene TRBV9 combines with J gene TRBJ1-2, with 9 positions matching TRBD1. V lost 4 bases, J lost 8 bases, and 3 bases stayed unmatched. Germline V CDR1 and CDR2: SGDLS, YYNGEE. There are 12 residues in the CDR3. The CDR3 reads CASSNRGRGYTF. The CDR3, as DNA: TGTGCCAGCAGCAACAGGGGGCGCGGCTACACCTTC.

The V gene is TRBV4-3, the J gene TRBJ1-1, with 7 bases lining up with TRBD1. This CDR3 contains 15 residues. V gave up 1 base and J gave up 5 bases; unmatched junction bases: 7. Germline CDR1 reads LGHNA; CDR2 reads YSLEER. CDR3 sequence (DNA): TGCGCCAGCAGCCAAGGGGCAGGGGGAATGACTGAAGCTTTCTTT. This encodes CASSQGAGGMTEAFF.

This clone was recorded once. The DNA for the CDR3 is TGTGCCAGTAGCCCGACAGGTAGCTCCTACAATGAGCAGTTCTTC. As protein: CASSPTGSSYNEQFF. The V call is TRBV19, the J call TRBJ2-1; D might be TRBD1 (6 bases). CDR3 length: 15 residues. Trimming took 6 bases from V and 0 from J, leaving 12 bases between them. CDR1 is LNHDA and CDR2 is SQIVND in the germline V gene (reference sequence).

The chain is built from TRBV9 and TRBJ2-7, with a possible D match to TRBD2 (5 bases). Looked up from germline, CDR1 is SGDLS and CDR2 is YYNGEE. CDR3 length: 14 amino acids. V lost 0 bases and J lost 2, with 9 bases in between. This chain's CDR3 is CASSVAGSAYEQYF. The CDR3 DNA is TGTGCCAGCAGCGTAGCGGGGTCGGCCTACGAGCAGTACTTC. Complete variable domain (other parts from reference TRBV9 and TRBJ2-7): DSGVTQTPKHLITATGQRVTLRCSPRSGDLSVYWYQQSLDQGLQFLIQYYNGEERAKGNILERFSAQQFPDLHSELNLSSLELGDSALYFCASSVAGSAYEQYFGPGTRLTVT.

This chain joins TRBV29-1 and TRBJ1-2; possible D gene TRBD1, 5 bases. The CDR3 runs 13 residues. CDR1 SQVTM and CDR2 ANQGSEA come from the germline V gene. The V end was cut by 6 bases, the J end by 5 bases, with 16 bases between. This CDR3 is CSVAEAGWYGYTF. The CDR3 DNA is TGCAGCGTCGCCGAGGCAGGGTGGTATGGCTACACCTTC.

This rearrangement joins TRBV10-3 to TRBJ1-5, with D maybe TRBD1 (6 bases). The length of the CDR3 is 13 residues. The germline V gene encodes CDR1 ENHRY and CDR2 SYGVKD. The V end was cut by 7 bases, the J end by 9 bases, with 16 bases between. The CDR3 DNA reads TGTGCCATCACCGACGACAGGTTAGGGCCCCAGCATTTT. It is translated as CAITDDRLGPQHF.

This chain uses TRBV2 with TRBJ2-3; 9 bases line up with TRBD1. CDR1 SNHLY and CDR2 FYNNEI come from the germline V gene. CDR3 length: 15 residues. The V and J ends lost 6 bases and 0 bases, in that order; junction bases with no gene match: 4. CDR3 sequence (DNA): TGTGCCAGCAGCCCCGGGACAGGGAGCACAGATACGCAGTATTTT. This sequence encodes CASSPGTGSTDTQYF.

The chain is built from TRBV6-4 and TRBJ2-2; D uncertain. The CDR3 extends over 17 amino acids. From germline, CDR1 is MRHNA and CDR2 SNTAGT. Trimming pared 5 bases from V and 0 bases from J, leaving 16 bases between. CDR3 nucleotides: TGTGCCAGCAGTCGTGAGGTGGAACCGTCGAACACCGGGGAGCTGTTTTTT. This translates into CASSREVEPSNTGELFF.

This clone was found once. The chain is built from TRBV9 and TRBJ1-2; D is perhaps TRBD1 (6 bases). Trimming cost V 0 bases and J 6 bases, with 15 bases left between them. This CDR3 is 15 amino acids long. Germline values: CDR1 SGDLS, CDR2 YYNGEE. CDR3 bases: TGTGCCAGCAGCGTAGTGAGGGACATGACCCATGGCTACACCTTC. Translating gives CASSVVRDMTHGYTF.

This chain links TRBV5-8 with TRBJ1-4; possibly TRBD1 for D (5 bases). CDR3 length equals 14 residues. The germline gives CDR1 SGHTS, CDR2 YDEGEE. Trimming removed 4 bases from V and 5 bases from J, with 12 bases in between. The CDR3 sequence is CASSPRKGNEKLFF. The CDR3 coding sequence is TGTGCCAGCAGCCCCCGTAAGGGGAATGAAAAACTGTTTTTT.

The gene calls are TRBV27 and TRBJ2-1; no definite D call. V lost 3 bases, J lost 4 bases, and 7 bases lay in between. The germline V gene has CDR1 MNHEY and CDR2 SMNVEV (reference sequence). This CDR3 spans 13 amino acids. CDR3 residues: CASSFSYYNEQFF. For the CDR3, the DNA is TGTGCCAGCAGTTTCTCCTATTACAATGAGCAGTTCTTC.

The rearrangement links TRBV29-1 to TRBJ2-5; TRBD2 aligns across 7 bases. The CDR3 totals 12 residues. Germline CDR1 reads SQVTM; CDR2 reads ANQGSEA. The J segment lost 5 bases and the V segment lost 6 bases, leaving 6 bases of the junction unmatched. CDR3: CSVPRGGETQYF. The CDR3, as DNA: TGCAGCGTCCCGAGGGGAGGGGAGACCCAGTACTTC.